This is a list of T cell receptor beta chains from one sample in a study of CD8+CD57+ T cells in acquired aplastic anemia. TCRdb itself ran the reads through MiXCR, one entry per CDR3 protein. The data show just over 450,000 distinct CDR3 sequences, around 32% seen once. The sample taken for sequencing was sorted CD4+, CD8+, or CD8+CD57+ T cells (not recorded which) from PBMCs. Receptors originate from a human donor with aplastic anemia. The CDR3 runs from the conserved cysteine through the conserved F or W.

v_call,cdr3_length,j_call,cdr3_aa
TRBV11-2,11,TRBJ2-7,CAWSIGGEQYF
TRBV19,11,TRBJ1-1,CASNIGQGAFF
TRBV25-1,15,TRBJ1-6,CASSPSDVDDSPLHF
TRBV19,14,TRBJ2-4,CASSPRQGRNIQYF
TRBV25-1,18,TRBJ2-7,CASMGGGSAQSWKYEQYF
TRBV15,14,TRBJ1-2,CATSRGQGNYGYTF
TRBV29-1,13,TRBJ2-5,CSAVGARKETQYF
TRBV29-1,13,TRBJ2-7,CSVDLLGGHEQYF
TRBV25-1,13,TRBJ1-1,CASSAARGTEAFF
TRBV19,14,TRBJ2-3,CASRDRGHTDTQYF
TRBV20-1,15,TRBJ2-7,CSARDWSGVYYEQYF
TRBV25-1,14,TRBJ2-7,CASRIAGGLLEQYF
TRBV4-3,15,TRBJ1-3,CASSQDVGSGNTIYF
TRBV15,14,TRBJ1-2,CATSSPGQPEGYTF
TRBV28,16,TRBJ1-6,CASSTRYPNWNSPLHF
TRBV2,14,TRBJ1-3,CAIDEMVSGNTIYF
TRBV29-1,13,TRBJ2-4,CSVEGSAKNIQYF
TRBV20-1,11,TRBJ2-7,CSAPTDNEQYF
TRBV4-2,16,TRBJ2-7,CASSQGVPGGRSEQYF
TRBV5-1,15,TRBJ2-1,CASNLSAGGPGEQFF
TRBV3-1,15,TRBJ1-2,CASSQGGWTGVGYTF
TRBV10-3,14,TRBJ2-2,CAINLAGGTGELFF